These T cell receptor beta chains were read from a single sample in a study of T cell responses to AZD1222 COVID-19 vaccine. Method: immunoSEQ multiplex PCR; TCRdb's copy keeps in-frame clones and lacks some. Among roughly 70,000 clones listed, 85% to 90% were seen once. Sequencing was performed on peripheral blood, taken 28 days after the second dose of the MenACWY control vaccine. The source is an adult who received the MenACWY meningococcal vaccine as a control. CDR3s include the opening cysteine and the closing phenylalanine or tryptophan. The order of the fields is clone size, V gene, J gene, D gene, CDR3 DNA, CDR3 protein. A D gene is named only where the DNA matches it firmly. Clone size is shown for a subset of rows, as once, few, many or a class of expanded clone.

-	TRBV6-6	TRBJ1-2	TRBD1	TGTGCCAGCAGTGATACGGACAGGGCTAACTATGGCTACACCTTC	CASSDTDRANYGYTF
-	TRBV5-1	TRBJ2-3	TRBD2	TGCGCCAGCAGCGCTGGACTAGCGGGGTCCACTGGGGATACGCAGTATTTT	CASSAGLAGSTGDTQYF
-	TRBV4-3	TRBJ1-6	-	TGCGCCAGCAGCCAAGAGGGGTTGGTTGTTAATTCACCCCTCCACTTT	CASSQEGLVVNSPLHF
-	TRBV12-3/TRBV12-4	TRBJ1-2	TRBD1	TGTGCCAGCAGTTTTTCCCAGGGGGTCTACACCTTC	CASSFSQGVYTF
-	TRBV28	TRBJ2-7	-	TGTGCCAGCAGGGGACCCCAGATCTCCTACGAGCAGTACTTC	CASRGPQISYEQYF
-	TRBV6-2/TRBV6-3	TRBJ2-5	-	TGTGCCAGCAGTTACCCAATTTCTGGGAGTAGGGAGACCCAGTACTTC	CASSYPISGSRETQYF
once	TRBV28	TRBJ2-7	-	TGTGCCAGCAGCCTACTAGCAACCATTCGGGAGCAGTACTTC	CASSLLATIREQYF
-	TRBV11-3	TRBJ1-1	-	TGTGCCAGCAGCCTAGGGAGGAACACTGAAGCTTTCTTT	CASSLGRNTEAFF
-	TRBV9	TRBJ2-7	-	TGTGCCAGCAGCGTAGTCAGTTCGGGCGAGCAGTACTTC	CASSVVSSGEQYF
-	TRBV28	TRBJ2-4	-	TGTGCCAGCAGACCAGTTGGGGGTGACATTCAGTACTTC	CASRPVGGDIQYF
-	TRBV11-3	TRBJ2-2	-	TGTGCCAGCAGCTTGAGGGGCAGGGCCTATGCGAACACCGGGGAGCTGTTTTTT	CASSLRGRAYANTGELFF
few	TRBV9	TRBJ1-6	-	TGTGCCAGCAGCATTCACCCGAGCTCCTATAATTCACCCCTCCACTTT	CASSIHPSSYNSPLHF
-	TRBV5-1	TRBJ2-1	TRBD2	TGCGCCAGCAGCCCGCGGACTAGCGGGAGTCTGTCGAGGAATGAGCAGTTCTTC	CASSPRTSGSLSRNEQFF
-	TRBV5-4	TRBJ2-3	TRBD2	TGTGCCAGCAGCACCTCACTAGCGGGGGGGATGAATACGCAGTATTTT	CASSTSLAGGMNTQYF
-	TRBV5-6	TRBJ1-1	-	TGTGCCAGCAGCTTGGCCGGGGACTGGAACACTGAAGCTTTCTTT	CASSLAGDWNTEAFF
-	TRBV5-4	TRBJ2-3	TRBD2	TGTGCCAGCAGCTTGGGTCTAGCGGGAGGGATCACAGATACGCAGTATTTT	CASSLGLAGGITDTQYF
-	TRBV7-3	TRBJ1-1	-	TGTGCCAGCAGCTTATCATCGAACACTGAAGCTTTCTTT	CASSLSSNTEAFF
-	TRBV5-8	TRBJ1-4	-	TGTGCCAGCATCCTCCGGGGAGTAGGTGGCGAAAAACTGTTTTTT	CASILRGVGGEKLFF
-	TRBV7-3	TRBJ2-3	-	TGTGCCAGCAGCCTAGACGGGGGCCCGACAGATACGCAGTATTTT	CASSLDGGPTDTQYF
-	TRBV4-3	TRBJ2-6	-	TGCGCCAGCAGCCAAGACAGGTCTCCAGCCAACGTCCTGACTTTC	CASSQDRSPANVLTF
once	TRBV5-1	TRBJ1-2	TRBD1	TGCGCCAGCAGCGTAGACGGGACAGAGCTTTATGGCTACACCTTC	CASSVDGTELYGYTF
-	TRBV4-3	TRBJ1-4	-	TGCGCCAGCAGCCAAGATAGGGGTCCCTATAATGAAAAACTGTTTTTT	CASSQDRGPYNEKLFF
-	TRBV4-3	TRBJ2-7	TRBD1	TGCGCCAGCAGCCAAGATTATACAGGGGGCCTTCACTCCTACGAGCAGTACTTC	CASSQDYTGGLHSYEQYF
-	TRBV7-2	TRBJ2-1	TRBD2	TGTGCCAGCAGCTCGCCGGTAGCGGGAGGGCCGAATGAGCAGTTCTTC	CASSSPVAGGPNEQFF
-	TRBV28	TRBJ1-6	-	TGTGCCAGCAGTCCGGGACATTCCAATAATTCACCCCTCCACTTT	CASSPGHSNNSPLHF
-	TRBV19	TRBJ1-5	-	TGTGCCAGTAGTATGGGAGACGCGAGCAATCAGCCCCAGCATTTT	CASSMGDASNQPQHF
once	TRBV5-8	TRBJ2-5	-	TGTGCCAGCAGCTTGGTTCAGAGAGAGACCCAGTACTTC	CASSLVQRETQYF